This entry concerns a single T cell receptor (beta chain). The sample originates from a study of T cell responses to AZD1222 COVID-19 vaccine. The data were produced by immunoSEQ multiplex PCR, yet TCRdb's version contains in-frame clones alone and is incomplete. Of 92,000 or so clones in the sample, about 88% were seen once. This TCR came from an adult in good health. Sequencing used peripheral blood, obtained on day 0 of AZD1222 vaccination.

CDR3 sequence: CASSLGRTDYGYTF. The CDR3 coding sequence is TGTGCCAGCAGCTTAGGCAGAACCGACTATGGCTACACCTTC. The chain carries TRBV5-5 and TRBJ1-2; D is unresolved. The CDR3 extends over 14 amino acids. Germline V gene lookup returns CDR1 SGHKS and CDR2 YYEKEE (reference sequence). Trimming cost V 2 bases and J 3 bases, with 11 bases left between them.